This T cell receptor beta chain derives from a study of T cells after yellow fever vaccination. Study-wide results and limits: A small proportion of clonotypes was detected in both the CD4 and CD8 compartments.

V gave up 4 bases and J gave up 0 bases; unmatched junction bases: 9. The germline CDR1 and CDR2 sequences are MNHEY and SVGEGT. This CDR3 is built from 18 residues. This clonotype came up a few times. What it binds is unknown. In TCRdb, the 5' RACE reads were re-called with MiXCR into one record per CDR3 protein. Seen here are under 400,000 distinct CDR3 sequences, around 12% observed once, and the top ten hold around 3%. This sequence was found in a man aged 18 to 30 who received the YFV17D yellow fever vaccine. This chain uses TRBV6-2 or TRBV6-3 with TRBJ1-5, with 10 bases identical to TRBD1. Sequencing was performed on CD4+ T cells sorted from PBMCs, taken 15 days after the yellow fever booster vaccination. The CDR3 loop is CASSFRDRGRISNQPQHF. CDR3 coding DNA: TGTGCCAGCAGTTTCCGGGACAGGGGACGGATTAGCAATCAGCCCCAGCATTTT.